What follows are 26 T cell receptor beta chains derived from one specimen sequenced in a study of radiation and T cells in renal cell carcinoma. The data were produced by immunoSEQ multiplex PCR, yet TCRdb's version contains in-frame clones alone and is incomplete. In the table there are about 78,000 clones, nearly 90% of which are singletons. The time point is: blood 4 weeks post-SBRT, at nephrectomy. Treatment in this sample: 15 Gy SBRT to primary tumor, nephrectomy 4 weeks later. The input for sequencing was blood, taken from a patient whose treatment included radiotherapy and nephrectomy. These receptor sequences come from a woman between 65 and 79 years old with renal cell carcinoma.

Concerning this clone: The junction departs from germline at one end; a sequencing error may be responsible. The chain combines TRBV7-7 with TRBJ2-5; TRBD2 is a possible D gene (6 bases). Germline V CDR1 and CDR2: SSHAT, FNYEAQ (reference sequence). The CDR3 contains 14 residues. CDR3 sequence reads: CASSSGLPGETQYF. The CDR3 region has the DNA TGTGCTAGCAGCTCGGGACTGCCCGGTGAGACCCAGTACTTC. Based on the CDR3 plus reference TRBV7-7 and TRBJ2-5, the full variable domain is GAGVSQSPRYKVTKRGQDVTLRCDPISSHATLYWYQQALGQGPEFLTYFNYEAQPDKSGLPSDRFSAERPEGSISTLTIQRTEQRDSAMYRCASSSGLPGETQYFGPGTRLLVL.

The gene calls are TRBV5-5 and TRBJ2-7; unclear D gene. Germline lookup yields CDR1 SGHKS and CDR2 YYEKEE (reference sequence). This CDR3 region has 13 residues. V lost 0 bases to trimming and J lost 3 bases, with 7 bases between them. The CDR3: CASSLEVNYEQYF. CDR3 DNA sequence: TGTGCCAGCAGCTTGGAGGTGAACTACGAGCAGTACTTC.

The chain has TRBV10-3 and TRBJ1-1; D is perhaps TRBD1 (5 bases). The CDR3 sequence is 12 residues long. Trimming cost V 3 bases and J 3 bases, with 5 bases left between them. Germline values: CDR1 ENHRY, CDR2 SYGVKD. Here the CDR3 DNA reads TGTGCCATCAGTGACAGGGACACTGAAGCTTTCTTT. This encodes CAISDRDTEAFF.

The chain combines TRBV5-1 with TRBJ2-1; possibly TRBD1 for D (6 bases). The ends were cut back, 1 base at V and 7 bases at J, with 12 bases in the middle. The CDR3 contains 14 residues. Germline loops: CDR1 SGHRS, CDR2 YFSETQ. DNA for the CDR3: TGCGCCAGCAGCTTGAACAGGGTGGTTAATGAGCAGTTCTTC. Its translation is CASSLNRVVNEQFF.

The chain carries TRBV7-2 and TRBJ2-5; a weak D match, TRBD1 (5 bases). V lost 5 bases and J lost 2, with 9 bases in between. The CDR3 sequence is 13 residues long. Per the germline V gene, CDR1 is SGHTA and CDR2 is FQGNSA. CDR3 nucleotides: TGTGCCAGCAGCCGACAGACACAAGAGACCCAGTACTTC. This translates into CASSRQTQETQYF. The full variable domain, its missing parts supplied by reference TRBV7-2 and TRBJ2-5, is GAGVSQSPSNKVTEKGKDVELRCDPISGHTALYWYRQSLGQGLEFLIYFQGNSAPDKSGLPSDRFSAERTGGSVSTLTIQRTQQEDSAVYLCASSRQTQETQYFGPGTRLLVL.

The chain links TRBV5-1 to TRBJ2-7; TRBD1 aligns across 9 bases. Germline V lookup: CDR1 SGHRS, CDR2 YFSETQ. The CDR3 has 14 amino acids. The ends lost 4 bases at V and 6 bases at J; junction bases unmatched: 8. CDR3: CASSRTGVDVEQYF. CDR3 sequence (DNA): TGCGCCAGCAGCCGGACAGGGGTGGATGTCGAGCAGTACTTC. The full variable domain, in which reference TRBV5-1 and TRBJ2-7 provide the parts outside the CDR3, is KAGVTQTPRYLIKTRGQQVTLSCSPISGHRSVSWYQQTPGQGLQFLFEYFSETQRNKGNFPGRFSGRQFSNSRSEMNVSTLELGDSALYLCASSRTGVDVEQYFGPGTRLTVT.

The chain links TRBV7-9 to TRBJ2-2, with TRBD1 matching 8 bases. The CDR3 has 16 residues. Germline CDR1 reads SEHNR; CDR2 reads FQNEAQ (reference sequence). V lost 5 bases to trimming and J lost 5 bases; unmatched junction nucleotides: 10. The CDR3, as DNA: TGTGCCAGCAGCACCCTGACAGGGGCGAGTACCGGGGAGCTGTTTTTT. Amino acid sequence: CASSTLTGASTGELFF.

V gene TRBV13 combines with J gene TRBJ2-3; 8 bases agree with TRBD1. CDR1 and CDR2 (germline): PRHDT, FYEKMQ (reference sequence). The CDR3 runs to 16 residues. The ends lost 5 bases at V and 2 bases at J; junction bases unmatched: 9. DNA for the CDR3: TGTGCCAGCAGCAACCCAGGGACAGGAGACACAGATACGCAGTATTTT. This sequence encodes CASSNPGTGDTDTQYF.

The chain uses TRBV7-3 and TRBJ2-1; 9 nucleotides line up with TRBD2. The CDR3 is 15 residues long. Germline V gives CDR1 SGHTA, CDR2 FQGTGA. J was trimmed by 6 bases and V by 1 base; bases with no gene match: 4. This CDR3 reads CASSLIAGAPNEQFF. In DNA, the CDR3 is TGTGCCAGCAGCTTAATAGCGGGGGCCCCCAATGAGCAGTTCTTC.

This clone was counted once. The J gene is TRBJ1-6, the V gene TRBV4-2, with D unclear. This CDR3 is 15 amino acids long. V gave up 0 bases and J gave up 9 bases, with 12 bases separating them. Germline V gene sequence: CDR1 LGHNA, CDR2 YNFKEQ. CDR3 region: CASSQDLKSSSPLHF. The CDR3 DNA is TGTGCCAGCAGCCAAGATCTCAAGTCCTCTTCACCCCTCCACTTT.

The chain recombines TRBV7-2 with TRBJ2-3; possibly TRBD2 for D (6 bases). V lost 7 bases and J lost 1, with 15 bases in between. This CDR3 has 15 residues. CDR1 and CDR2 from the germline V gene are SGHTA and FQGNSA. The CDR3 loop reads CASTPGGAGTDTQYF. In nucleotides, the CDR3 is TGTGCCAGCACCCCAGGAGGGGCCGGCACAGATACGCAGTATTTT.

This sequence joins TRBV5-1 and TRBJ1-1; D may be TRBD1 (5 bases). V lost 4 bases to trimming and J lost 0 bases, with 13 bases between them. Per the germline V gene, CDR1 is SGHRS and CDR2 is YFSETQ. CDR3 length equals 15 residues. The CDR3 DNA is TGCGCCAGCAGCCCCGACAGAACTATGAACACTGAAGCTTTCTTT. It codes for CASSPDRTMNTEAFF.

The chain has TRBV5-5 and TRBJ1-1, with D maybe TRBD1 (5 bases). CDR1 and CDR2 from the germline V gene are SGHKS and YYEKEE (reference sequence). This CDR3 has 13 residues. The ends were cut back, 7 bases at V and 5 bases at J, with 15 bases in the middle. CDR3: CASLRGFVTEAFF. CDR3 nucleotide sequence: TGTGCCAGCCTAAGGGGTTTCGTAACTGAAGCTTTCTTT.

This chain joins TRBV27 and TRBJ1-2; TRBD1 matches 8 bases. Unmatched junction bases numbered 9, after V lost 4 bases and J lost 5 bases. Germline values: CDR1 MNHEY, CDR2 SMNVEV (reference sequence). There are 15 residues in the CDR3. CDR3 nucleotides: TGTGCCAGCAGTTCCTTGGACAGGGAGGGGTATGGCTACACCTTC. Translated, it gives CASSSLDREGYGYTF.

The chain has TRBV4-3 and TRBJ2-2; D could derive from TRBD1 or TRBD2 (5 bases each). V was trimmed by 4 bases and J by 6 bases, leaving 15 bases between them. Germline CDR1 reads LGHNA; CDR2 reads YSLEER. The CDR3 is 15 residues long. The CDR3 coding sequence is TGCGCCAGCAGCCCGAATGGGGGTCAGGCCGGGGAGCTGTTTTTT. Protein: CASSPNGGQAGELFF.

The chain uses TRBV11-2 and TRBJ1-2; TRBD1 might be the D (5 bases). Germline-derived CDR1 and CDR2 are SGHAT and FQNNGV. The CDR3 length is 16 residues. V was trimmed by 5 bases and J by 4 bases, leaving 20 bases between them. The CDR3 loop is CASSHYRGRVIYGYTF. CDR3 coding DNA: TGTGCCAGCAGCCATTATCGGGGCAGGGTCATCTATGGCTACACCTTC.

This clone was picked up one time. CDR3: CASTLSEAARTGNTIYF. DNA for the CDR3: TGTGCCAGTACCTTATCGGAGGCAGCCAGAACTGGAAACACCATATATTTT. The V gene is TRBV19, the J gene TRBJ1-3; D gene unclear. This CDR3 contains 17 residues. The germline gives CDR1 LNHDA, CDR2 SQIVND (reference sequence). Trimming took 7 bases from V and 2 from J, leaving 21 bases between them.

The gene calls are TRBV2 and TRBJ2-2; 11 bases are shared with TRBD1. J gave up 5 bases and V 6 bases, and 8 bases lay outside the gene matches. Germline V gene data show CDR1 as SNHLY and CDR2 as FYNNEI. The CDR3 is 16 amino acids. CDR3 DNA: TGTGCCAGCAGCGCGGGACAGGGGGTTGGGACCGGGGAGCTGTTTTTT. Translation gives CASSAGQGVGTGELFF.

This chain uses TRBV7-9 with TRBJ2-3; a possible D gene is TRBD1 (6 bases). Germline V gene sequence: CDR1 SEHNR, CDR2 FQNEAQ (reference sequence). The V end was cut by 6 bases, the J end by 1 base, with 14 bases between. The CDR3 runs 15 residues. In DNA, the CDR3 is TGTGCCAGCAGTAGGAGCGAGGGGGGCACAGATACGCAGTATTTT. Translation gives CASSRSEGGTDTQYF.

V is TRBV18 and J is TRBJ1-5; D is perhaps TRBD1 (5 bases). CDR3 length equals 18 residues. Germline V CDR1 and CDR2: KGHSH, LQKENI. The germline V and J ends were trimmed by 4 bases and 0 bases, with 19 bases remaining between them. The CDR3 DNA reads as TGTGCCAGCTCACGAAGGGTCCGGGGCCAGTATAGCAATCAGCCCCAGCATTTT. The encoded protein is CASSRRVRGQYSNQPQHF.

The J gene is TRBJ2-1, the V gene TRBV5-4; TRBD1 matches at 7 bases. Germline values: CDR1 SGHNT, CDR2 YYREEE (reference sequence). This CDR3 has 14 amino acids. V trimming: 2 bases; J trimming: 9 bases; junction bases outside the gene matches: 8. Here the CDR3 DNA reads TGTGCCAGCAGCTTCTCAGGGGGTAGTGTTGAGCAGTTCTTC. Its protein is CASSFSGGSVEQFF.

The chain carries TRBV5-1 and TRBJ1-1; D perhaps matches TRBD1 (5 bases). Germline CDR1 and CDR2: SGHRS and YFSETQ. The CDR3 extends over 14 amino acids. Trimming cost V 4 bases and J 1 base, with 11 bases left between them. The CDR3 DNA reads as TGCGCCAGCAGCCAGGCTGACAGGAACACTGAAGCTTTCTTT. This translates into CASSQADRNTEAFF.

Written as DNA, the CDR3 is TGTGCCAGCAGCTTCGGACAGGGGGTAACCGGGGAGCTGTTTTTT. This sequence encodes CASSFGQGVTGELFF. The chain joins TRBV11-3 to TRBJ2-2; 10 nucleotides match TRBD1. In germline, CDR1 is SGHNT, CDR2 YENEEA. This CDR3 spans 15 amino acids. With 3 bases clipped from V and 5 bases from J, the junction kept 3 bases outside the gene matches.

The rearrangement uses TRBV28 and TRBJ1-6, with 7 bases lining up with TRBD1. There are 16 residues in the CDR3. The trim removed 1 base at V and 10 bases at J, leaving 10 bases unmatched. In germline, CDR1 is MDHEN, CDR2 SYDVKM. CDR3 in DNA: TGTGCCAGCAGTTTATATGGGGCAGGGGGAGGATCACCCCTCCACTTT. It encodes CASSLYGAGGGSPLHF. Filled out from reference TRBV28 and TRBJ1-6, the complete variable domain reads DVKVTQSSRYLVKRTGEKVFLECVQDMDHENMFWYRQDPGLGLRLIYFSYDVKMKEKGDIPEGYSVSREKKERFSLILESASTNQTSMYLCASSLYGAGGGSPLHFGNGTRLTVT.

V usage is TRBV5-6 and J usage is TRBJ1-2, with 9 bases fitting TRBD1. The ends lost 4 bases at V and 4 bases at J; junction bases unmatched: 8. The CDR3 is made up of 15 amino acids. CDR1 is SGHDT, CDR2 YYEEEE, per germline. CDR3 protein: CASSLTGGGGYGYTF. DNA of the CDR3: TGTGCCAGCAGCCTTACAGGGGGCGGTGGCTATGGCTACACCTTC.

J is TRBJ2-3 and V is TRBV14; D may be TRBD2 (5 bases). The CDR3 has 14 amino acids. CDR1 SGHDN and CDR2 FVKESK come from the germline V gene. Deletions cut 5 bases from V and 5 bases from J, with 14 bases between. CDR3 bases: TGTGCCAGCAGCAAGTCCGGGGTCCTAGATACGCAGTATTTT. This gives the protein CASSKSGVLDTQYF.